This T cell receptor (beta chain) came from a study of STAT5B mutations in CD4+ large granular lymphocyte leukemia. About this clone: The antigen is not known.

The survey-level immunoSEQ assay was used. Original processing notes: Lowest detectable productive clonotype frequency was 2.59 x 10-5. Generated by immunoSEQ multiplex PCR, the TCRdb table keeps only in-frame clones and is missing some. Clone size and V and J calls were adopted from that table, with D and trimming inferred from the DNA. The sample consists of approximately 30,000 clones, more than 65% of them appearing once. General study findings and limits: TRBV06-family usage was enriched in top patient clones (8/27) versus controls (2/35). No patients shared main leukemic clonotypes, though 20% to 25% appeared at low frequency elsewhere.

Germline CDR1 reads GTSNPN; CDR2 reads SVGIG (reference sequence). Trimming cost V 0 bases and J 0 bases, with 6 bases left between them. The CDR3 contains 14 residues. The receptor's source is a human donor in good health. The gene calls are TRBV30 and TRBJ1-5; no firm D call. The specimen was CD4+ T cells from blood buffy coats. The CDR3 protein is CAWSVAYSNQPQHF. CDR3 coding DNA: TGTGCCTGGAGTGTGGCATATAGCAATCAGCCCCAGCATTTT.